A single sample gave rise to the 21 T cell receptor beta chains below, sequenced in a study of OX40 agonist ivuxolimab in advanced cancers. The protocol was immunoSEQ multiplex PCR, while the TCRdb copy is restricted to in-frame clones and leaves out a portion. The table has tens of thousands of clones, approximately 81% seen once. Sequences were derived from CD4+ or CD8+ T cells sorted from blood, sampled in a trial of the OX40 agonist ivuxolimab. Source of these receptors: an adult with an advanced solid tumor such as melanoma, head and neck, liver or kidney cancer.

The chain employs TRBV27 and TRBJ2-1; no definite D call. Trimming pared 3 bases from V and 6 bases from J, leaving 12 bases between. Per germline, CDR1 MNHEY and CDR2 SMNVEV (reference sequence). The CDR3 has 14 amino acids. The CDR3 region has the DNA TGTGCCAGCAGTTTCGAAGCGAAGGGCAATGAGCAGTTCTTC. It specifies CASSFEAKGNEQFF.

The J gene is TRBJ2-5, the V gene TRBV7-2; no clear D. There are 14 residues in the CDR3. The V end was cut by 2 bases, the J end by 1 base, with 8 bases between. CDR1 is SGHTA and CDR2 is FQGNSA in the germline V gene. CDR3 DNA sequence: TGTGCCAGCAGCTTAAGACGGTCCCAAGAGACCCAGTACTTC. This codes for CASSLRRSQETQYF.

This sequence joins TRBV21-1 and TRBJ1-1; the table calls TRBD1, which could not be checked here. TRBV21-1 is annotated as a pseudogene. The CDR3 length is 15 residues. The DNA for the CDR3 is TGTGCCAGCACCCCGACAGGGAAGGGTAGCACTGAAGCTTTCTTT. Its protein is CASTPTGKGSTEAFF.

This chain joins TRBV19 and TRBJ2-4; D uncertain. Germline V gene data show CDR1 as LNHDA and CDR2 as SQIVND (reference sequence). Between the trimmed V and J ends, which lost 4 bases and 7 bases, there was a span of 5 bases. The CDR3 runs 11 residues. DNA of the CDR3: TGTGCCAGTAGTACCTGGAACATTCAGTACTTC. It yields the protein CASSTWNIQYF.

The chain employs TRBV10-3 and TRBJ2-3; 12 positions match TRBD1. J lost 5 bases, V lost 11 bases, and 8 bases had no gene match. The V gene's germline CDR1 is ENHRY and CDR2 SYGVKD. The CDR3 sequence is 14 residues long. The CDR3 DNA follows: TGTGCCTACACGGGACAGGGGGCCGGAGATACGCAGTATTTT. Amino acid sequence: CAYTGQGAGDTQYF.

V and J are TRBV21-1 and TRBJ2-2; TRBD2, the table's D call, was not compared with the DNA. TRBV21-1 is a documented pseudogene. CDR3 size: 15 residues. CDR3 in amino acids: CASSKDGANTGELFF. The CDR3 nucleotides are TGTGCCAGCAGCAAAGACGGAGCGAACACCGGGGAGCTGTTTTTT.

This chain connects TRBV28 to TRBJ2-7; the D is unclear. The CDR3 is 12 residues long. Deletions cut 8 bases from V and 2 bases from J, with 10 bases between. Germline V CDR1 and CDR2: MDHEN, SYDVKM. CDR3: CASRSVTYEQYF. The CDR3 DNA reads as TGTGCCAGCCGGTCGGTTACCTACGAGCAGTACTTC.

This clone has a handful of counts. V is TRBV7-6 and J is TRBJ2-7; D gene ambiguous. CDR3 length: 14 residues. The V and J ends lost 4 bases and 0 bases respectively, with 10 bases between them. CDR1 is SGHVS and CDR2 is FNYEAQ in the germline V gene. This chain's CDR3 is CASSSSGRSYEQYF. The CDR3 coding sequence is TGTGCCAGCAGCTCATCCGGTCGCTCCTACGAGCAGTACTTC.

This chain links TRBV4-3 with TRBJ2-5; 8 bases match TRBD1. The V gene's germline CDR1 is LGHNA and CDR2 YSLEER. The CDR3 sequence is 15 residues long. J lost 5 bases, V lost 1 base, and 6 bases had no gene match. CDR3 bases: TGCGCCAGCAGCCAAGCCCGGACAGGGAAGGAGACCCAGTACTTC. This sequence encodes CASSQARTGKETQYF.

This chain joins TRBV6-6 and TRBJ1-2; D is unclear. Trimming stripped 6 bases from V and 8 bases from J, with 10 bases between. CDR3 length equals 11 residues. CDR1 is MNHNY, CDR2 SVGAGI, per germline (reference sequence). The CDR3 here is CASRKGLGYTF. The CDR3 DNA reads as TGTGCCAGCAGAAAAGGACTGGGCTACACCTTC.

This clone showed up just a few times. The rearrangement uses TRBV4-1 and TRBJ2-2; 7 bases are a match to TRBD1. The CDR3 is made up of 17 amino acids. V shed 1 base and J 6 bases; nucleotides not matched to a gene: 11. The germline CDR1 and CDR2 sequences are MGHRA and YSYEKL. This CDR3 is CASSQGRAGGGPGELFF. The CDR3 nucleotides read TGCGCCAGCAGCCAAGGTCGGGCAGGGGGTGGTCCCGGGGAGCTGTTTTTT.

This chain connects TRBV11-3 to TRBJ1-5; D unclear. The germline V and J ends were trimmed by 4 bases and 7 bases, with 14 bases remaining between them. The V gene's germline CDR1 is SGHNT and CDR2 YENEEA. This CDR3 spans 14 amino acids. CDR3 coding DNA: TGTGCCAGCAGCTCTGCGGCATCCCAACAGCCCCAGCATTTT. Translating it yields CASSSAASQQPQHF. The entire variable domain, with the rest obtained from reference TRBV11-3 and TRBJ1-5, is as follows: EAGVVQSPRYKIIEKKQPVAFWCNPISGHNTLYWYLQNLGQGPELLIRYENEEAVDDSQLPKDRFSAERLKGVDSTLKIQPAELGDSAVYLCASSSAASQQPQHFGDGTRLSIL.

The V call is TRBV18, the J call TRBJ1-3; the D gene is possibly TRBD1 (5 bases). Germline-derived CDR1 and CDR2 are KGHSH and LQKENI. The CDR3 has 16 amino acids. V was clipped by 4 bases and J by 3 bases, with 16 bases between them. CDR3 region: CASSQGMETVGNTIYF. CDR3 DNA sequence: TGTGCCAGCTCACAGGGGATGGAGACAGTTGGAAACACCATATATTTT.

The chain is built from TRBV19 and TRBJ2-7; the match to TRBD2 covers 12 bases. Trimming cost V 2 bases and J 1 base; bases outside gene matches: 0. The CDR3 is 15 amino acids. The germline V gene encodes CDR1 LNHDA and CDR2 SQIVND (reference sequence). CDR3 protein: CASSITSGRSYEQYF. The CDR3 bases are TGTGCCAGTAGTATAACTAGCGGGAGGTCCTACGAGCAGTACTTC.

The chain links TRBV11-3 to TRBJ1-1; D unclear. Germline assignment: CDR1 SGHNT and CDR2 YENEEA. The V and J ends lost 2 bases and 1 base respectively, with 5 bases between them. CDR3 length: 13 amino acids. The CDR3 loop reads CASSLFENTEAFF. Here the CDR3 DNA reads TGTGCCAGCAGCTTATTTGAGAACACTGAAGCTTTCTTT.

The chain carries TRBV4-1 and TRBJ1-1, with D uncertain. Germline V gene data show CDR1 as MGHRA and CDR2 as YSYEKL. The CDR3 is 15 residues long. Trimming removed 5 bases from V and 3 bases from J, with 16 bases in between. For the CDR3, the DNA is TGCGCCAGCAGCGTCCCTACATCGGGGTACACTGAAGCTTTCTTT. It yields the protein CASSVPTSGYTEAFF.

This clone occurred once. The chain is built from TRBV7-3 and TRBJ2-3, with D unresolved. V was trimmed by 6 bases and J by 3 bases, leaving 10 bases between them. Looked up from germline, CDR1 is SGHTA and CDR2 is FQGTGA. The CDR3 length is 13 residues. The CDR3 loop reads CASRKGETDTQYF. The CDR3 DNA sequence: TGTGCCAGCAGGAAGGGTGAGACAGATACGCAGTATTTT.

The rearrangement joins TRBV5-4 to TRBJ2-1; 9 positions match TRBD1. Looked up from germline, CDR1 is SGHNT and CDR2 is YYREEE (reference sequence). Germline trimming cut 1 base from V and 9 bases from J; bases unmatched to any gene: 11. The length of the CDR3 is 16 residues. As DNA, the CDR3 is TGTGCCAGCAGCTTGTCAGGGACAGGGACTCTAACTGAGCAGTTCTTC. Its translation is CASSLSGTGTLTEQFF.

The chain couples TRBV7-2 to TRBJ2-1; 8 bases are shared with TRBD1. The germline V gene encodes CDR1 SGHTA and CDR2 FQGNSA. V lost 4 bases to trimming and J lost 5 bases; unmatched junction nucleotides: 10. This CDR3 comprises 16 residues. Here the CDR3 DNA reads TGTGCCAGCAGCTCCGGCAGGACAGGGTGGGACAATGAGCAGTTCTTC. This sequence encodes CASSSGRTGWDNEQFF.

This clone was seen repeatedly, ten times or more. CDR3 protein: CASSRGMDSPLHF. For the CDR3, the DNA is TGCGCCAGCAGTAGGGGGATGGATTCACCCCTCCACTTT. This chain links TRBV10-1 with TRBJ1-6, with D possibly TRBD1 on 6 matching bases. The CDR3 loop spans 13 amino acids. V was pared by 5 bases and J by 8 bases, with 10 bases between. Per germline, CDR1 WNHNN and CDR2 SYGVQD (reference sequence).

The chain joins TRBV2 to TRBJ2-7; the match to TRBD2 covers 10 bases. Trimming cost V 6 bases and J 11 bases; bases outside gene matches: 7. The CDR3 has 12 residues. Per germline, CDR1 SNHLY and CDR2 FYNNEI. CDR3 sequence (DNA): TGTGCCAGCAGGGGGGCTAGCGGGAGTGAGTACTTC. Protein: CASRGASGSEYF.